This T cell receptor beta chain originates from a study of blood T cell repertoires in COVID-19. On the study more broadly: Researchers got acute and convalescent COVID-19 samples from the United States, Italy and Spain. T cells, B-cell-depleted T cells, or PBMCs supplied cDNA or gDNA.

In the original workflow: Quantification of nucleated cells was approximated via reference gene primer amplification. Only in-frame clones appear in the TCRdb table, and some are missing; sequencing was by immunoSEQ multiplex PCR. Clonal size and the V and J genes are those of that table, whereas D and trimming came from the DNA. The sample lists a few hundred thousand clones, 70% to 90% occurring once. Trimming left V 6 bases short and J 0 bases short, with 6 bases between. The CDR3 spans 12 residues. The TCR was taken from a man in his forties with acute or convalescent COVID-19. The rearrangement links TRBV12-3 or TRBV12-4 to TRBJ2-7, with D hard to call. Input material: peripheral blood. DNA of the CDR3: TGTGCCAGCAGCGTGAGCTCCTACGAGCAGTACTTC. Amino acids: CASSVSSYEQYF.